The present TCR beta chain was sequenced within a study of early T cells in non-severe SARS-CoV-2 infection. Individual cDNA molecules were tagged with unique molecular identifiers, the study reported. TCRdb reprocessed the 5' RACE reads via MiXCR and lists one record per CDR3 protein. The table lists about 59,000 distinct CDR3 sequences, approximately 12% of them singletons. Worth noting for this clonotype: Its antigen remains unidentified.

Notes on the study in general: Matching with VDJdb favored anti-spike CD8 responses (missing private and CD4 specificities).

Trimming removed 3 bases from V and 0 bases from J; junction bases left unmatched: 7. This CDR3 has 16 residues. Per the germline V gene, CDR1 is SGHAT and CDR2 is FQNNGV. This receptor was identified in an adult who was a healthcare worker with PCR-confirmed SARS-CoV-2 infection or an uninfected control (not recorded which). V and J are TRBV11-2 and TRBJ1-1; 7 positions match TRBD1. The sample taken for sequencing was whole blood. The CDR3 spells CASSLATGTMNTEAFF. The DNA for the CDR3 is TGTGCCAGCAGCTTGGCGACAGGGACCATGAACACTGAAGCTTTCTTT.